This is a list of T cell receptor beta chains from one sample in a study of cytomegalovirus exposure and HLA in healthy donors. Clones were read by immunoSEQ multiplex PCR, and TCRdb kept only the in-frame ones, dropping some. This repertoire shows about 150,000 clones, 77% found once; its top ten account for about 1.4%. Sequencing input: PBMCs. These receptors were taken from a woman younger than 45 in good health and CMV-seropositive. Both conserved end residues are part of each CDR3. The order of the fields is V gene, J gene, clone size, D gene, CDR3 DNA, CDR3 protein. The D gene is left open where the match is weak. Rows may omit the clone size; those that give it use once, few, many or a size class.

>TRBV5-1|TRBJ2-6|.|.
TGCGCCAGCAGCTTGGTCCCCGGGAGCTCTGGGGCCAACGTCCTGACTTTC
CASSLVPGSSGANVLTF
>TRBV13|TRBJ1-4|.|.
TGTGCCAGCAGCCGGGGAAACCTTAATGAAAAACTGTTTTTT
CASSRGNLNEKLFF
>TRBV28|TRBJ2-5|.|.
TGTGCCAGTCAAGCTCCGGGGGATGTAATCCAGTACTTC
CASQAPGDVIQYF
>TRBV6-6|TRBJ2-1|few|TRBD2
TGTGCCAGCAGTTACATCGTGGCGGGAGTGGCCAATGAGCAGTTCTTC
CASSYIVAGVANEQFF
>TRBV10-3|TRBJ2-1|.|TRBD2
TGTGCCATCAGTCCTTGGGATGCTAGCGGGAATAGCAATGAGCAGTTCTTC
CAISPWDASGNSNEQFF
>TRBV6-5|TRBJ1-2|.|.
TGTGCCAGCAGTTACCGGGTCTCACATGGCTACACCTTC
CASSYRVSHGYTF
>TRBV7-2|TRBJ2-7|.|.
TGTGCCAGCAGCTCAACATACGAGCAGTACTTC
CASSSTYEQYF
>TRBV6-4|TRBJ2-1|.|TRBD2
TGTGCCAGCACCCGACTAGCGGGAGACGGTGAGCAGTTCTTC
CASTRLAGDGEQFF
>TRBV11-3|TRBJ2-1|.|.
TGTGCCAGCAGCCCCTTGGGACTGGATGAGCAGTTCTTC
CASSPLGLDEQFF
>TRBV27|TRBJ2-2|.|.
TGTGCCAGCAGTTTAAGAGGAGCGGAACTTACCGGGGAGCTGTTTTTT
CASSLRGAELTGELFF
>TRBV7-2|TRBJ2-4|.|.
TGTGCCAGCAGCCCGGACTTAGGCGAAAACATTCAGTACTTC
CASSPDLGENIQYF
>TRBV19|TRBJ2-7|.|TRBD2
TGTGCCAGTAGTATAGCGGAGACTAGCGGGACAGGATACGAGCAGTACTTC
CASSIAETSGTGYEQYF
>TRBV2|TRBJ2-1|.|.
TGTGCCAGCACCCGACAGGTAGGCCTTCCCAGTGAGCAGTTCTTC
CASTRQVGLPSEQFF
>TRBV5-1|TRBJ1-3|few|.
TGCGCCAGCAGCTTTTACGGGGACTTATCTGGAAACACCATATATTTT
CASSFYGDLSGNTIYF
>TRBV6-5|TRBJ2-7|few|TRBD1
TGTGCCAGCAGGAGCCGGGACAGGGGGCGAGGCGAGCAGTACTTC
CASRSRDRGRGEQYF
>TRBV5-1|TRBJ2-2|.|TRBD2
TGCGCCAGCAGCGTAAGCGGGGCGAACACCGGGGAGCTGTTTTTT
CASSVSGANTGELFF
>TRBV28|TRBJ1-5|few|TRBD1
TGTGCCAGCAGTTTACAGGGGGAAGGCGGTCAGCCCCAGCATTTT
CASSLQGEGGQPQHF
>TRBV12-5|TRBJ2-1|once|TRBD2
TGTGCTAGTGGCTCCCTCAGCGGGAGTATCCATGAGCAGTTCTTC
CASGSLSGSIHEQFF
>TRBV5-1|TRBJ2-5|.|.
TGCGCCAGCACAGATCAAGAGACCCAGTACTTC
CASTDQETQYF
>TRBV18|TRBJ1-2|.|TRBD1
TGTGCCAGCTCACCAACGCGGGGAGGACAGGGGGAGAACTATGGCTACACCTTC
CASSPTRGGQGENYGYTF
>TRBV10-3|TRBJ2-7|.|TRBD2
TGTGCCATCAGAGGGACTAGCGCGTACGAGCAGTACTTC
CAIRGTSAYEQYF
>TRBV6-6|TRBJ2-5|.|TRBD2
TGTGCCAGCAGTTACGGTGGGGGGGTTCCTGGAGAGACCCAGTACTTC
CASSYGGGVPGETQYF
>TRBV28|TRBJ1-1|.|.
TGTGCCAGCAGCCGACAGGTCAACACTGAAGCTTTCTTT
CASSRQVNTEAFF
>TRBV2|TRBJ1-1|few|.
TGTGCCAGCAGTGGGGACATCAACACTGAAGCTTTCTTT
CASSGDINTEAFF
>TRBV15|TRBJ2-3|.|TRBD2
TGTGCCACCAGCAGAGATCTCACGGGAGGGCCCACAGATACGCAGTATTTT
CATSRDLTGGPTDTQYF
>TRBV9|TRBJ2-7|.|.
TGTGCCAGCAGCGTAGATTCGGGAGCGAACTACGAGCAGTACTTC
CASSVDSGANYEQYF
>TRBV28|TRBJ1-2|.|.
TGTGCCAGTTGGGACTCCCCTTACTATGGCTACACCTTC
CASWDSPYYGYTF
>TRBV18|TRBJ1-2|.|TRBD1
TGTGCCAGCTCCCCAAGTTTCGACAGGGTCATTAGCTACACCTTC
CASSPSFDRVISYTF
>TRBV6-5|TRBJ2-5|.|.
TGTGCCAGCAGTTACTCTCCGACAGCTAGCCAAGAGACCCAGTACTTC
CASSYSPTASQETQYF
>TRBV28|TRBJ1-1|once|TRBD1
TGTGCCAGCAGTTTGGGGACAGGGGCTGAAGCTTTCTTT
CASSLGTGAEAFF
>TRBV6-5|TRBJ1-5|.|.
TGTGCCAGCGGTCCTTCCGGGGGCAATCAGCCCCAGCATTTT
CASGPSGGNQPQHF
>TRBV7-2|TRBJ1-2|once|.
TGTGCCAGCAGCTTAGCGGCAGGGACAACGTATGGCTACACCTTC
CASSLAAGTTYGYTF
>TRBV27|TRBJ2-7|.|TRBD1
TGTGCCAGCAGTTTGGGGCAGGGGGCCTACGAGCAGTACTTC
CASSLGQGAYEQYF
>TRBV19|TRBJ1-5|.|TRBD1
TGTGCCAGTACCATGGGGACAGGCGTGCAGCCCCAGCATTTT
CASTMGTGVQPQHF
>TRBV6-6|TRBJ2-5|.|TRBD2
TGTGCCAGCAGTCTACTAGCGCGGGAGACCCAGTACTTC
CASSLLARETQYF
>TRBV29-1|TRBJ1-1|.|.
TGCAGCGTTGGATGGGGCGAGAACACTGAAGCTTTCTTT
CSVGWGENTEAFF
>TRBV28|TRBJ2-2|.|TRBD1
TGTGCCAGCAGTGTACAGGGGGCTTACACCGGGGAGCTGTTTTTT
CASSVQGAYTGELFF
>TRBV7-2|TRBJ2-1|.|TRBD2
TGTGCCAGCAGCTTCCAGCGGGAGAAGAATGAGCAGTTCTTC
CASSFQREKNEQFF
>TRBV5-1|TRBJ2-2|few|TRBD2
TGCGCCAGCAGCTTGAAAGCGGGAGTAGGCACCGGGGAGCTGTTTTTT
CASSLKAGVGTGELFF
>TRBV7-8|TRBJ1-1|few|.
TGTGCCAGCAGCTTTCGTGAGGGCACTGAAGCTTTCTTT
CASSFREGTEAFF
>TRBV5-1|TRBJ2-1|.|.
TGCGCCAGCAGCTCCGGGACCAGGGGTAGCTCCTACAATGAGCAGTTCTTC
CASSSGTRGSSYNEQFF
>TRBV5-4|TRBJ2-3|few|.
TGTGCCAGCAGCCAAGTGACTGGAGGCGGCACAGATACGCAGTATTTT
CASSQVTGGGTDTQYF
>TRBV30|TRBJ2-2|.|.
TGTGCCTGGAGAGACAGGCGGGCCGGGGAGCTGTTTTTT
CAWRDRRAGELFF
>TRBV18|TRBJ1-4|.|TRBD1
TGTGCCAGCTCACTCCGGACAGGCGGTACTAATGAAAAACTGTTTTTT
CASSLRTGGTNEKLFF
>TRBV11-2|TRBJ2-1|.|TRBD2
TGTGCCAGCAGCCCCGGACTAGCGTCATACAATGAGCAGTTCTTC
CASSPGLASYNEQFF
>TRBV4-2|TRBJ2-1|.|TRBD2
TGTGCCAGCAGCCCGGGACTAGCGGGGATTAATGAGCAGTTCTTC
CASSPGLAGINEQFF
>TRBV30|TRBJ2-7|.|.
TGTGCCTGGAGTGTAAACTCACGAGGCTACGAGCAGTACTTC
CAWSVNSRGYEQYF
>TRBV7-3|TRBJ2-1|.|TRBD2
TGTGCCAGCAGATTAGCGGGAGGAACAAATGAGCAGTTCTTC
CASRLAGGTNEQFF
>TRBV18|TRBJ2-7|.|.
TGTGCCAGCTCCATGGGGCGGGAAGGTTACGAGCAGTACTTC
CASSMGREGYEQYF
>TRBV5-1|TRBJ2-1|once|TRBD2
TGCGCCAGCAGCTTGGCGCGGGAGGTCCACTACAATGAGCAGTTCTTC
CASSLAREVHYNEQFF
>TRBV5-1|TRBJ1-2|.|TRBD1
TGCGCCAGCGGGCCGGGACAGGGTGAGGATGGCTACACCTTC
CASGPGQGEDGYTF